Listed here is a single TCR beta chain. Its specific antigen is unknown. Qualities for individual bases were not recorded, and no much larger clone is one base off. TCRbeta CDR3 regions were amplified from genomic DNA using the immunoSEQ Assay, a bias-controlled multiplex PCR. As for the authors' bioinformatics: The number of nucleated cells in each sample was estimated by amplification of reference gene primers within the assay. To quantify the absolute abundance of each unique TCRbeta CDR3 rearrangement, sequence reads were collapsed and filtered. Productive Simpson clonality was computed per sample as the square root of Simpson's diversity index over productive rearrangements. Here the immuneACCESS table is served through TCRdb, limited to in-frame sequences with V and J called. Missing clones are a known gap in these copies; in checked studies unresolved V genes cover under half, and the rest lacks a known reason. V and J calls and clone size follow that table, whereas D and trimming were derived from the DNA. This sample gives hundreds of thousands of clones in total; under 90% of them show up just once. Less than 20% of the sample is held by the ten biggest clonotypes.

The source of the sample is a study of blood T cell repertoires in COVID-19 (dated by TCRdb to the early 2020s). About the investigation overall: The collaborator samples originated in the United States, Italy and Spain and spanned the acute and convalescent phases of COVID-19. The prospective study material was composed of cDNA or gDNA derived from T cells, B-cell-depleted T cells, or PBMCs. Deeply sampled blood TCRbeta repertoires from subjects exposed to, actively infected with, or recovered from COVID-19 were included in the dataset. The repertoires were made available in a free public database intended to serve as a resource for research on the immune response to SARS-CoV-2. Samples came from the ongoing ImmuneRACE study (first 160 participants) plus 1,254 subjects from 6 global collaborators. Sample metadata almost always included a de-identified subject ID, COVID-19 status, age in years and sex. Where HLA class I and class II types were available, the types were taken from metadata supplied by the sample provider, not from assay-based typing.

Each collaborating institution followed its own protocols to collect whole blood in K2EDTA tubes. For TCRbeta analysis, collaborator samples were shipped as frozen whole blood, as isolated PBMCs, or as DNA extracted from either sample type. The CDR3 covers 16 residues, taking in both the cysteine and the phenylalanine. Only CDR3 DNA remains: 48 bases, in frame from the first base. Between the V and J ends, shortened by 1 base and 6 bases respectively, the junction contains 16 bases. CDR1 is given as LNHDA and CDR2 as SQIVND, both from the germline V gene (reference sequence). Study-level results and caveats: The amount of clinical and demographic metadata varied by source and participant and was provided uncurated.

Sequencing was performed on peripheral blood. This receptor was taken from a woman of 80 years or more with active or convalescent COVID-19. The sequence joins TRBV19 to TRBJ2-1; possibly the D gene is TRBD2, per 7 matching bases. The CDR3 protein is CASSIVSGGGGNEQFF. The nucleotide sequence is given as TGTGCCAGTAGTATAGTGTCCGGAGGGGGGGGCAATGAGCAGTTCTTC.